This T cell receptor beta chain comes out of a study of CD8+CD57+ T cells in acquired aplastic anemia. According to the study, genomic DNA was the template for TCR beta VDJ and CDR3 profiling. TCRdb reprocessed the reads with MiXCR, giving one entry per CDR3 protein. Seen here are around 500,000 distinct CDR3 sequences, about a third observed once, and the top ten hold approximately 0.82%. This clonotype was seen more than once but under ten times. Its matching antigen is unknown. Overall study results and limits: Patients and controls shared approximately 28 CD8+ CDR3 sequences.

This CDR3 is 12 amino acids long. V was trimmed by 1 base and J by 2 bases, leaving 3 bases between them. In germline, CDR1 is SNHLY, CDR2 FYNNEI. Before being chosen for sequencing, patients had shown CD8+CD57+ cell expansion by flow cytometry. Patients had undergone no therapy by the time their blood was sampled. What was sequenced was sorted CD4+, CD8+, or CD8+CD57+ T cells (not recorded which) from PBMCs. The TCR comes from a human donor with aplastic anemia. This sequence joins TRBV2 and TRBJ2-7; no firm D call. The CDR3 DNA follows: TGTGCCAGCAGTGAAGTTCCCTACGAGCAGTACTTC. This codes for CASSEVPYEQYF. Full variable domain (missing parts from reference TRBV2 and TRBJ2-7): EPEVTQTPSHQVTQMGQEVILRCVPISNHLYFYWYRQILGQKVEFLVSFYNNEISEKSEIFDDQFSVERPDGSNFTLKIRSTKLEDSAMYFCASSEVPYEQYFGPGTRLTVT.